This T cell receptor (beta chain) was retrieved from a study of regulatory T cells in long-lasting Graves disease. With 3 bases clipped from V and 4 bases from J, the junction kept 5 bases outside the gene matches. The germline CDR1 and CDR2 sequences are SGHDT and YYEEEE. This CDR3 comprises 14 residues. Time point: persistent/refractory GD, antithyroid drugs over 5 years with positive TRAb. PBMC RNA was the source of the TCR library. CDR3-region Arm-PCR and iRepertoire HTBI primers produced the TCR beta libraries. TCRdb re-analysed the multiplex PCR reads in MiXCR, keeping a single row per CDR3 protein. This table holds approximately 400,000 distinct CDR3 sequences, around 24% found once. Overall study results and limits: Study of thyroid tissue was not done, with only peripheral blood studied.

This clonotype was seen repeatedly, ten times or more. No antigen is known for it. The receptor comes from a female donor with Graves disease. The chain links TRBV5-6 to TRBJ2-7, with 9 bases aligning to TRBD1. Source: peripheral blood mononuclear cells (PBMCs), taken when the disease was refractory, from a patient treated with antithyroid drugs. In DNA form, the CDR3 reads TGTGCCAGCAGCTCCACAGGGGGCCATTACGAGCAGTACTTC. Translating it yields CASSSTGGHYEQYF.